This T cell receptor beta chain was obtained from a study of regulatory T cells in long-lasting Graves disease. Time point denoted: newly diagnosed GD, antithyroid drugs for less than 3 months. PBMC-derived RNA was used for the TCR library. This CDR3 spans 15 amino acids. V was pared by 6 bases and J by 1 base, with 12 bases between. Germline CDR1 reads MNHEY; CDR2 reads SMNVEV (reference sequence). In building TCR beta libraries, iRepertoire HTBI primers were used together with Arm-PCR of CDR3 regions. In TCRdb, the multiplex PCR reads were re-called with MiXCR into one record per CDR3 protein. In the table there are around 420,000 distinct CDR3 sequences, over 12% of which are singletons. The same data also went into a second study, on T cells in Graves' hyperthyroidism and ophthalmopathy.

This receptor was taken from a woman aged 40-49 years with Graves disease. The chain joins TRBV27 to TRBJ2-2; possibly TRBD2 for D (5 bases). The sample here was peripheral blood mononuclear cells (PBMCs), taken at new diagnosis, from a patient treated with antithyroid drugs. The CDR3 DNA follows: TGTGCCAGCAGACCCACGGCGGGGAACACCGGGGAGCTGTTTTTT. It is translated as CASRPTAGNTGELFF.